This T cell receptor beta chain appears in the sequencing data of a study of blood T cell repertoires in COVID-19. On the study more broadly: Some COVID-19 samples were acute and others convalescent; all came from the United States, Italy and Spain. T cells, B-cell-depleted T cells, or PBMCs supplied cDNA or gDNA.

Per the germline V gene, CDR1 is SGHTA and CDR2 is FQGNSA. This CDR3 spans 16 amino acids. Trimming removed 10 bases from V and 2 bases from J, with 23 bases in between. In the source study's methods: Amplification of reference gene primers was used by the study to estimate nucleated cell counts. Sequencing was performed with immunoSEQ multiplex PCR; in TCRdb, only in-frame clones are kept and a portion is missing. D and trimming were read from the DNA, whereas the V and J calls and clone size are those reported in that table. This sample carries about 140,000 clones, about 86% of them seen once, and the ten largest clones take around 8.5%.

This sequence joins TRBV7-2 and TRBJ2-5; no reliable D call. This receptor was obtained from a woman in her sixties with acute or convalescent COVID-19. Sequencing was carried out using peripheral blood. The CDR3 DNA reads as TGTGCCACCAACAACCCAGGTCTGGGCAGTCAAGAGACCCAGTACTTC. As protein: CATNNPGLGSQETQYF.